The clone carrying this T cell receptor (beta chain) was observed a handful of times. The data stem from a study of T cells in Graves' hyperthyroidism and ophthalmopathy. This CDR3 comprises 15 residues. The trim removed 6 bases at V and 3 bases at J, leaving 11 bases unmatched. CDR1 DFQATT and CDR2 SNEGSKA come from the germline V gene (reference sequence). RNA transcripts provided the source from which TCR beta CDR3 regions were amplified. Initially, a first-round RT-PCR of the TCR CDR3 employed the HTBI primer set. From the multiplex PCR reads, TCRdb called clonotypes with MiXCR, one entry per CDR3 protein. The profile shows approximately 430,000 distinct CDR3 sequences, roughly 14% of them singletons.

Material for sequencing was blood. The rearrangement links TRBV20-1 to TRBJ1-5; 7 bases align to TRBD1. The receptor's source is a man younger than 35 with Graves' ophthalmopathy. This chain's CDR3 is CSATSYGTDNQPQHF. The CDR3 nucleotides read TGCAGTGCCACTAGCTACGGGACAGACAATCAGCCCCAGCATTTT.